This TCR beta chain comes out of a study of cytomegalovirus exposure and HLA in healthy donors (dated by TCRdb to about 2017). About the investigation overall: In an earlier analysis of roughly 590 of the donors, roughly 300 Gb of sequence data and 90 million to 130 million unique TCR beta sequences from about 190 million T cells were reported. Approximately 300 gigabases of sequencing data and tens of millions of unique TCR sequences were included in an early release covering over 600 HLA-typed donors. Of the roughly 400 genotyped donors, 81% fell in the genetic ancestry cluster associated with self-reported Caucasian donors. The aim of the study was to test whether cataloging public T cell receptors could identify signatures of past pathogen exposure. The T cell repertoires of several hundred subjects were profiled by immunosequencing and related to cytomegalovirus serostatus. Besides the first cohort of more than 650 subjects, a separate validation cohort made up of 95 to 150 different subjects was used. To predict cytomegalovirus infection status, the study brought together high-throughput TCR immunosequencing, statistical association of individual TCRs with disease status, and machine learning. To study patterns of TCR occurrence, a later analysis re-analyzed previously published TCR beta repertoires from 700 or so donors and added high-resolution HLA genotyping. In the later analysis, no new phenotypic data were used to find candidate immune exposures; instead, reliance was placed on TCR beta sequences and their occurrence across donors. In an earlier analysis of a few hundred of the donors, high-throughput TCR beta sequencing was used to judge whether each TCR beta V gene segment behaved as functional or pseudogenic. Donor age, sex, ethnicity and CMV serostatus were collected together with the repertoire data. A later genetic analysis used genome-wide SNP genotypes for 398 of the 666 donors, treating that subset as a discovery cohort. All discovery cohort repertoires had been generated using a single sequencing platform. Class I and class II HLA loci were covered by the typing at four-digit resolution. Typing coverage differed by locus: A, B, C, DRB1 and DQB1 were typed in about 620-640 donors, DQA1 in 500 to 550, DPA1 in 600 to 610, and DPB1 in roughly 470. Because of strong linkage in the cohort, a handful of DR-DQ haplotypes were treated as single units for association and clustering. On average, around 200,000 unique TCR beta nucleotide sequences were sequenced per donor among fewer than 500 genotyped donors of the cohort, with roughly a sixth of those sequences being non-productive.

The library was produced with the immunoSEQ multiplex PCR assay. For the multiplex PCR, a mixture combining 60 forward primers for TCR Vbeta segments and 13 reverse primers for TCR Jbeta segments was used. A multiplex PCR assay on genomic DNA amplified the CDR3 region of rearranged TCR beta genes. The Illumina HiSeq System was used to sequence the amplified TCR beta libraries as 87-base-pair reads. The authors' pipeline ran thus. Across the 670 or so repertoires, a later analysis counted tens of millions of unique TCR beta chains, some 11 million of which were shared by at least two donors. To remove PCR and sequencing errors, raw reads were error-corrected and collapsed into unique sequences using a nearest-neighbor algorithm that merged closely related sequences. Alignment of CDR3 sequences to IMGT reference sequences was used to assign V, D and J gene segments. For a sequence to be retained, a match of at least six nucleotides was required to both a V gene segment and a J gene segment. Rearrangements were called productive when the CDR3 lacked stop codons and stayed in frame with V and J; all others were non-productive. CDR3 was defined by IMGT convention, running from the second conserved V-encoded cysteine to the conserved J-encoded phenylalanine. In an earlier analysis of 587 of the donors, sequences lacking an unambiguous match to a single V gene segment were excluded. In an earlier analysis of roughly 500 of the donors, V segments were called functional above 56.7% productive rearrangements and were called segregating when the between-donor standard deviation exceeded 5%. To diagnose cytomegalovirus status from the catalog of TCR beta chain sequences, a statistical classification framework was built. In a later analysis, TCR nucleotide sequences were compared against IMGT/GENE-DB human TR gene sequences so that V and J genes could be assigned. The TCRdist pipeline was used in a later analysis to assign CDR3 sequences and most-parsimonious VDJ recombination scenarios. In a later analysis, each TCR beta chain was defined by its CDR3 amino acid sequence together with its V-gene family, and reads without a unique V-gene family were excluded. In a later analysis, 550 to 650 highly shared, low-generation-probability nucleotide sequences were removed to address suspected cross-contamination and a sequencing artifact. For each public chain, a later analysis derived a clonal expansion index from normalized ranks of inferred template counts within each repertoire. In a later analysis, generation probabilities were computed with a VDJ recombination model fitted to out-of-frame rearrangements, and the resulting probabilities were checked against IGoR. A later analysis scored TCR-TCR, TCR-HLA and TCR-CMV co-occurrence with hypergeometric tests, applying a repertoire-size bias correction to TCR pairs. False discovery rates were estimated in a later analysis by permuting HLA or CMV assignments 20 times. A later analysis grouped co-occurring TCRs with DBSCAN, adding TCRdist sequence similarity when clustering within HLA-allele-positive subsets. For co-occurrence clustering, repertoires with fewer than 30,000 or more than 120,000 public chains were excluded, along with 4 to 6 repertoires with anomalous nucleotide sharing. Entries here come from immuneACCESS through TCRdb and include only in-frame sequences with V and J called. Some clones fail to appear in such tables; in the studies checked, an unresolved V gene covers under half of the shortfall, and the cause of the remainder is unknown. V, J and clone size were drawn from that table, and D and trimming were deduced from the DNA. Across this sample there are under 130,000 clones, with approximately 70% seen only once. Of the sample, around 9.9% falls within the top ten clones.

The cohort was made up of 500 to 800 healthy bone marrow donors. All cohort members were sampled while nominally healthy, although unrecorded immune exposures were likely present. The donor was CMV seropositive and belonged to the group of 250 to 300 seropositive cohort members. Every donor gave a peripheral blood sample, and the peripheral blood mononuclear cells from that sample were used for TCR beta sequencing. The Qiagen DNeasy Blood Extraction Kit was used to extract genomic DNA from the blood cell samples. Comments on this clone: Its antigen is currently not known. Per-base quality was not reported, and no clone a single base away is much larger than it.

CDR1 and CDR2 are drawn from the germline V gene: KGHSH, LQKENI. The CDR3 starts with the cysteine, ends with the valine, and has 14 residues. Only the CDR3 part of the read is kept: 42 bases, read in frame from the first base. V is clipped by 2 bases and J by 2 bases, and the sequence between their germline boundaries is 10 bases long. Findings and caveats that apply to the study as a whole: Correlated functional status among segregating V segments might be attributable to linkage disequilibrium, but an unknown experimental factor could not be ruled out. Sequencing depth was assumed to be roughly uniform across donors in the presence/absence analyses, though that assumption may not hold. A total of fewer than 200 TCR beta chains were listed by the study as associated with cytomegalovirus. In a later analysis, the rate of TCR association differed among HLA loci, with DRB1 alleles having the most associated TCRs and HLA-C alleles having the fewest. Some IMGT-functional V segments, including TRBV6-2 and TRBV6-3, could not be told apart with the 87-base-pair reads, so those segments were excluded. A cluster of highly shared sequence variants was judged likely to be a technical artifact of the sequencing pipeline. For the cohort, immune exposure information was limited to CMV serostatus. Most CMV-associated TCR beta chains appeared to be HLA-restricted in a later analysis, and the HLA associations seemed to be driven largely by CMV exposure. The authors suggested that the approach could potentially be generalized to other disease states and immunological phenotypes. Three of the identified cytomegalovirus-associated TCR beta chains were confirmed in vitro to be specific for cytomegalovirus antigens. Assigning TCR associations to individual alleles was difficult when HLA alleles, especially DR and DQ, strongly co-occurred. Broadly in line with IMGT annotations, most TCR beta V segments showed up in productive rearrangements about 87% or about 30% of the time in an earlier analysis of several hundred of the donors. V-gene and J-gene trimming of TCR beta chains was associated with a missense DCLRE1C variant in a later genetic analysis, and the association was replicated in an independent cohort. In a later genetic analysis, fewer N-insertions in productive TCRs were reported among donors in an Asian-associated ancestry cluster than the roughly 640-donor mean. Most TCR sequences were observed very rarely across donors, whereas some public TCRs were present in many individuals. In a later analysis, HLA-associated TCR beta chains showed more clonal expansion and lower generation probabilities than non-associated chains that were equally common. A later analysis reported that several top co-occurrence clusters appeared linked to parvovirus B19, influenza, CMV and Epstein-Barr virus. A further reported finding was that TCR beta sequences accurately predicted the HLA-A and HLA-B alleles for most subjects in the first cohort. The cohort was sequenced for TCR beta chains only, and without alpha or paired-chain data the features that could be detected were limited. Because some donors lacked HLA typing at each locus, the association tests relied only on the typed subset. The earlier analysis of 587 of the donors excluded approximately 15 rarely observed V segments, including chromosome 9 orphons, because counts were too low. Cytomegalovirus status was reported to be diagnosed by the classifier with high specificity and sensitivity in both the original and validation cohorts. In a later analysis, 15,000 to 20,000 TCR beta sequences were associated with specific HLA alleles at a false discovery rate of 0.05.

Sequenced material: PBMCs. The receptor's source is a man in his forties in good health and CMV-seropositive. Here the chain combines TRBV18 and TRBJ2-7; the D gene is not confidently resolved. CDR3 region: CASSPRISAYEQYV. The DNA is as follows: TGTGCCAGCTCACCAAGGATCAGCGCCTACGAGCAGTACGTC.